The clone carrying this TCR beta chain was observed a handful of times. Those who donated were healthy bone marrow donors. The data belong to a study of cytomegalovirus exposure and HLA in healthy donors. CDR3 length: 16 residues. Germline V lookup: CDR1 MNHEY, CDR2 SVGAGI. The V gene end was trimmed by 2 bases and the J gene end by 0 bases; junction bases not matched to a gene: 4. PCR used 60 Vbeta primers and 13 Jbeta primers. Method: immunoSEQ multiplex PCR; TCRdb's copy keeps in-frame clones and lacks some. Here the sample spans around 75,000 clones, about 84% being singletons. The V call is TRBV6-5, the J call TRBJ1-2, with 9 bases that match TRBD1. The sequenced material came from PBMCs. The sequence came from a man aged 35-49 years in good health and CMV-seronegative. The CDR3 sequence is CASSYQDRGTNYGYTF. In DNA form, the CDR3 reads TGTGCCAGCAGTTACCAAGACAGGGGGACTAACTATGGCTACACCTTC.